Listed below are T cell receptor beta chains from one sample, sequenced in a study of cytomegalovirus exposure and HLA in healthy donors. Data came from immunoSEQ multiplex PCR; TCRdb stores just in-frame clones and leaves some out. The sample lists around 140,000 clones, roughly 78% occurring once. The source material was PBMCs. Receptor source: a female donor in good health and CMV-seronegative. CDR3s include the opening cysteine and the closing phenylalanine or tryptophan. The D gene is left open where the match is weak. Clone size, where shown, is once, few, many, or a class for clones that have expanded.

>-|TRBJ2-5|TRBV29-1|-
CSVEDTQASDQETQYF
TGCAGCGTTGAAGATACGCAGGCTAGCGACCAAGAGACCCAGTACTTC
>TRBD1|TRBJ1-4|TRBV19|few
CASSWGQGGGNEKLFF
TGTGCCAGTAGTTGGGGACAGGGAGGCGGTAATGAAAAACTGTTTTTT
>-|TRBJ2-2|TRBV5-1|once
CASSWGDRNTGELFF
TGCGCCAGCAGCTGGGGGGACAGGAACACCGGGGAGCTGTTTTTT
>TRBD2|TRBJ2-3|TRBV27|-
CASSLGTSGSLRTDTQYF
TGTGCCAGCAGTCTCGGGACTAGCGGGAGCCTTCGCACAGATACGCAGTATTTT
>TRBD1|TRBJ2-7|TRBV18|-
CASSPRGTGAGEQYF
TGTGCCAGCTCACCACGGGGGACAGGGGCTGGCGAGCAGTACTTC
>-|TRBJ1-5|TRBV29-1|-
CSVRTASNQPQHF
TGCAGCGTTCGGACAGCCTCTAATCAGCCCCAGCATTTT
>-|TRBJ1-2|TRBV11-2|few
CASSLVGGANYGYTF
TGTGCCAGCAGCTTAGTAGGGGGTGCTAACTATGGCTACACCTTC
>TRBD1|TRBJ1-2|TRBV6-5|-
CASSRTGRGYTF
TGTGCCAGCAGCCGGACAGGGCGCGGCTACACCTTC
>-|TRBJ1-1|TRBV6-1|-
CASRATGRNTEAFF
TGTGCCAGCAGAGCTACAGGGAGGAACACTGAAGCTTTCTTT
>-|TRBJ1-2|TRBV2|-
CASNAGDVYGYTF
TGTGCCAGCAATGCAGGGGATGTCTATGGCTACACCTTC
>-|TRBJ1-1|TRBV4-1|few
CASSQTADAAFF
TGCGCCAGCAGCCAAACGGCGGATGCGGCTTTCTTT
>-|TRBJ2-7|TRBV28|-
CASSFNQVSPYEQYF
TGTGCCAGCAGTTTTAATCAGGTATCCCCCTACGAGCAGTACTTC
>-|TRBJ1-4|TRBV7-9|-
CASSLRLFGNEKLFF
TGTGCCAGCAGCTTACGACTCTTTGGTAATGAAAAACTGTTTTTT
>-|TRBJ2-6|TRBV7-3|-
CASSYGTPTSGANVLTF
TGTGCCAGCAGCTACGGGACTCCGACCTCTGGGGCCAACGTCCTGACTTTC
>-|TRBJ1-1|TRBV19|-
CASSIFGNTEAFF
TGTGCCAGTAGTATTTTCGGGAACACTGAAGCTTTCTTT
>TRBD2|TRBJ2-1|TRBV19|-
CASRVAGVRYPYNEQFF
TGTGCCAGTAGAGTAGCGGGAGTCCGCTATCCATACAATGAGCAGTTCTTC
>-|TRBJ1-2|TRBV28|-
CASSLGSGYGYTF
TGTGCCAGCAGTTTAGGGTCGGGCTATGGCTACACCTTC
>-|TRBJ1-2|TRBV6-5|-
CASTPLRRGLDGYTF
TGTGCCAGCACCCCCCTAAGGAGGGGTCTAGATGGCTACACCTTC
>-|TRBJ1-1|TRBV11-2|-
CASSLSPPSGLGEAFF
TGTGCCAGCAGCTTATCACCCCCATCGGGGTTGGGTGAAGCTTTCTTT
>-|TRBJ2-5|TRBV10-1|-
CASSESRGKETQYF
TGCGCCAGCAGTGAGTCTAGGGGTAAAGAGACCCAGTACTTC
>-|TRBJ2-5|TRBV6-6|-
CAVRGPLKDEEQYF
TGTGCCGTCCGAGGGCCTCTAAAGGATGAAGAGCAGTACTTC
>-|TRBJ1-1|TRBV7-9|-
CASSLSTMNTEAFF
TGTGCCAGCAGCTTAAGTACTATGAACACTGAAGCTTTCTTT
>TRBD1|TRBJ2-4|TRBV11-2|-
CASTPDRAKNIQYF
TGTGCCAGCACCCCTGACAGGGCGAAAAACATTCAGTACTTC
>TRBD1|TRBJ1-2|TRBV28|-
CASSSGTGGVLYGYTF
TGTGCCAGCAGTTCCGGGACAGGGGGGGTGTTATATGGCTACACCTTC
>-|TRBJ2-7|TRBV13|-
CASSLEGGAYEQYF
TGTGCCAGCAGCTTAGAAGGTGGAGCCTACGAGCAGTACTTC
>-|TRBJ1-2|TRBV11-2|-
CASSSTQTVSYTF
TGTGCCAGCAGCTCCACACAGACCGTAAGCTACACCTTC
>-|TRBJ1-5|TRBV18|-
CASSPSGGVAQPQHF
TGTGCCAGCTCACCCTCCGGAGGGGTTGCGCAGCCCCAGCATTTT
>TRBD1|TRBJ1-1|TRBV19|few
CASSLDRENTEAFF
TGTGCCAGTAGTCTTGACAGGGAGAACACTGAAGCTTTCTTT
>-|TRBJ2-5|TRBV27|once
CASRDQGSIKTQYF
TGTGCCAGCAGGGACCAGGGTTCGATAAAGACCCAGTACTTC
>TRBD2|TRBJ2-7|TRBV4-2|once
CASRPVAGDSYEQYF
TGTGCCAGCAGGCCAGTAGCGGGGGACTCCTACGAGCAGTACTTC
>TRBD1|TRBJ2-3|TRBV7-9|-
CASSLDWDRVDTQYF
TGTGCCAGCAGCTTAGATTGGGACAGGGTGGATACGCAGTATTTT
>TRBD2|TRBJ2-3|TRBV15|once
CATSRGFPSGSTDTQYF
TGTGCCACCAGCAGGGGGTTCCCTAGCGGGAGCACAGATACGCAGTATTTT
>TRBD1|TRBJ2-2|TRBV5-1|-
CASSNSRTGVFTGELFF
TGCGCCAGCAGCAACTCCCGGACAGGGGTATTTACCGGGGAGCTGTTTTTT
>TRBD1|TRBJ2-1|TRBV30|-
CAWSRDSLSYNEQFF
TGTGCCTGGTCAAGGGACAGTCTCTCCTACAATGAGCAGTTCTTC
>-|TRBJ1-1|TRBV21-1|-
CASSKEGRTGTEAFF
TGTGCCAGCAGCAAAGAGGGACGGACAGGGACTGAAGCTTTCTTT
>TRBD1|TRBJ1-5|TRBV19|-
CASSMGQGHSNQPQHF
TGTGCCAGTAGTATGGGACAGGGACATAGCAATCAGCCCCAGCATTTT
>TRBD1|TRBJ1-1|TRBV6-1|-
CASRDRAPTEAFF
TGTGCCAGCAGAGACAGGGCTCCCACTGAAGCTTTCTTT
>-|TRBJ2-5|TRBV21-1|few
CASSKAPTGGGFETQYF
TGTGCCAGCAGCAAAGCGCCTACGGGGGGGGGATTCGAGACCCAGTACTTC
>TRBD1|TRBJ2-7|TRBV4-1|-
CASSQLAGTGAHEQYF
TGCGCCAGCAGCCAACTCGCCGGGACAGGGGCTCACGAGCAGTACTTC
>TRBD2|TRBJ2-5|TRBV10-1|-
CASSPTSGSSGETQYF
TGCGCCAGCAGCCCGACTAGCGGGAGTTCAGGAGAGACCCAGTACTTC
>TRBD2|TRBJ2-3|TRBV11-3|-
CASSLTSGTDTQYF
TGTGCCAGCAGCTTAACTAGCGGCACAGATACGCAGTATTTT
>-|TRBJ1-1|TRBV29-1|once
CSVVAGMNTEAFF
TGCAGCGTTGTGGCCGGGATGAACACTGAAGCTTTCTTT
>TRBD2|TRBJ2-1|TRBV12-5|-
CASGLELADEQFF
TGTGCTAGTGGTTTAGAGCTAGCGGATGAGCAGTTCTTC
>TRBD1|TRBJ2-7|TRBV27|-
CASSIRQGRRSSYEQYF
TGTGCCAGCAGTATACGACAGGGACGAAGGAGCTCCTACGAGCAGTACTTC
>-|TRBJ2-3|TRBV27|-
CASSFMDTQYF
TGTGCCAGCAGTTTCATGGATACGCAGTATTTT
>-|TRBJ1-2|TRBV28|-
CASSLGGRGALGYTF
TGTGCCAGCAGTTTAGGGGGTCGGGGGGCGCTCGGCTACACCTTC
>-|TRBJ2-2|TRBV29-1|-
CSVDRAGSGELFF
TGCAGCGTTGACAGGGCCGGTTCCGGGGAGCTGTTTTTT
>-|TRBJ1-6|TRBV6-5|-
CASSYSGVDNSPLHF
TGTGCCAGCAGTTATTCCGGGGTAGATAATTCACCCCTCCACTTT
>-|TRBJ1-1|TRBV11-2|-
CASSPYTEAFF
TGTGCCAGCAGCCCTTACACTGAAGCTTTCTTT
>-|TRBJ1-5|TRBV10-3|-
CAISGRGNQPQHF
TGTGCCATCAGTGGGCGGGGAAATCAGCCCCAGCATTTT
>-|TRBJ2-7|TRBV10-3|-
CAIMRGSYEQYF
TGTGCCATCATGAGGGGGTCCTACGAGCAGTACTTC
>-|TRBJ1-1|TRBV2|few
CASGRAEAFF
TGTGCCAGTGGGAGGGCCGAAGCTTTCTTT
>TRBD2|TRBJ2-3|TRBV18|-
CASSPLGLAGGRSGDTQYF
TGTGCCAGCTCACCGTTGGGACTAGCGGGAGGGCGGAGTGGAGATACGCAGTATTTT